These T cell receptor beta chains were read from a single sample in a study of T cells in Graves' hyperthyroidism and ophthalmopathy. TCRdb fed the multiplex PCR reads into MiXCR, producing one record per CDR3 protein. The sample holds over 700,000 distinct CDR3 sequences, around 20% seen once. The sequencing sample was made of blood. The source of these receptors is a woman aged 50 to 60 with Graves' hyperthyroidism that later progressed to Graves' ophthalmopathy. Each CDR3 is given with its conserved first and last residue. A D gene is named only where the DNA matches it firmly. Rows may omit the clone size; those that give it use once, few, many or a size class.

cdr3_aa cdr3_nt d_call clone_size j_call v_call
CASSYVAGAVVDEQFF TGTGCCAGCAGTTACGTGGCAGGGGCGGTAGTAGATGAGCAGTTCTTC - - TRBJ2-1 TRBV6-2/TRBV6-3
CASRDGQGSEKLFF TGTGCCAGCAGGGATGGACAGGGGAGTGAAAAACTGTTTTTT TRBD1 many TRBJ1-4 TRBV6-2/TRBV6-3
CASTRGGRLNTEAFF TGTGCCAGTACAAGGGGTGGGCGGCTGAACACTGAAGCTTTCTTT - - TRBJ1-1 TRBV19
CASSSGRDTEAFF TGTGCCAGCAGCTCGGGCAGGGACACTGAAGCTTTCTTT - many TRBJ1-1 TRBV11-2
CASRDSLGVGNQPQHF TGTGCCAGCAGGGACAGTCTAGGAGTAGGCAATCAGCCCCAGCATTTT - many TRBJ1-5 TRBV2
CSASGWAVQETQYF TGCAGTGCTAGCGGTTGGGCGGTCCAAGAGACCCAGTACTTC - many TRBJ2-5 TRBV20-1
CASSPYPGELFF TGTGCCAGCAGCCCATATCCCGGGGAGCTGTTTTTT - few TRBJ2-2 TRBV7-6
CASIMDRASYNEQFF TGTGCCAGCATCATGGACAGGGCCTCCTACAATGAGCAGTTCTTC TRBD1 - TRBJ2-1 TRBV28
CASSFDWAARQPQHF TGTGCCAGCAGTTTTGATTGGGCAGCGAGGCAGCCCCAGCATTTT - few TRBJ1-5 TRBV28
CASSSLAGSFNEQFF TGTGCCAGCAGCTCCTTAGCGGGGTCGTTCAATGAGCAGTTCTTC TRBD2 - TRBJ2-1 TRBV7-9
CASSQVDPATNEKLFF TGTGCCAGCAGCCAAGTAGACCCCGCAACTAATGAAAAACTGTTTTTT - few TRBJ1-4 TRBV4-2
CASSLGGARGGNTEAFF TGTGCCAGCAGCTTAGGGGGGGCAAGGGGCGGTAACACTGAAGCTTTCTTT - many TRBJ1-1 TRBV11-2
CASSYSTGGEAFF TGTGCCAGCAGTTACTCGACAGGCGGTGAAGCTTTCTTT - many TRBJ1-1 TRBV6-5
CATSRDGGGGDRGRKLFF TGTGCCACCAGCAGAGATGGGGGGGGTGGTGACAGGGGAAGAAAACTGTTTTTT TRBD1 few TRBJ1-4 TRBV15
CASSIGGGYQPQHF TGTGCCAGTAGTATAGGAGGGGGGTATCAGCCCCAGCATTTT - - TRBJ1-5 TRBV19
CASSPVFGEQFF TGTGCCAGCAGTCCAGTTTTTGGTGAGCAGTTCTTC - few TRBJ2-1 TRBV6-2/TRBV6-3
CASSFGTRQETQYF TGTGCCAGCAGTTTTGGGACCCGACAAGAGACCCAGTACTTC - - TRBJ2-5 TRBV12-3/TRBV12-4
CASSFDYEQYF TGTGCCAGCAGTTTTGACTACGAGCAGTACTTC - many TRBJ2-7 TRBV6-2/TRBV6-3
CASREEAGGGNQPQHF TGTGCCAGCAGGGAGGAGGCCGGCGGGGGCAATCAGCCCCAGCATTTT - - TRBJ1-5 TRBV6-1
CASRDWTGGDTEAFF TGTGCCAGCAGAGACTGGACAGGGGGCGACACTGAAGCTTTCTTT TRBD1 - TRBJ1-1 TRBV6-1
CASSAQWYSTDTQYF TGTGCCAGCAGTGCCCAATGGTATAGCACAGATACGCAGTATTTT - - TRBJ2-3 TRBV25-1
CSASGVSGNTIYF TGCAGTGCTAGCGGCGTCTCTGGAAACACCATATATTTT - - TRBJ1-3 TRBV20-1
CASSTDREDYTGELFF TGCGCCAGCAGCACAGACAGGGAAGATTACACCGGGGAGCTGTTTTTT TRBD1 many TRBJ2-2 TRBV5-1
CAWARRGGYGYTF TGTGCCTGGGCTCGACGGGGCGGCTATGGCTACACCTTC - - TRBJ1-2 TRBV30
CSAPTSSGANVLTF TGCAGTGCCCCCACTAGCTCTGGGGCCAACGTCCTGACTTTC - - TRBJ2-6 TRBV20-1
CASSLAGRSSYNEQFF TGCGCCAGCAGCTTGGCCGGACGGAGCTCCTACAATGAGCAGTTCTTC - many TRBJ2-1 TRBV5-1
CASRGGGVSYNEQFF TGTGCCAGCAGAGGAGGGGGTGTCTCCTACAATGAGCAGTTCTTC - few TRBJ2-1 TRBV6-1
CASSPDRSGNTIYF TGTGCCAGCTCACCGGACAGGTCTGGAAACACCATATATTTT TRBD1 many TRBJ1-3 TRBV10-2
CASSIRGYYQPQHF TGTGCCAGTAGTATCAGGGGCTATTATCAGCCCCAGCATTTT - - TRBJ1-5 TRBV19
CASSLKGSNEKLFF TGCGCCAGCAGCTTAAAGGGATCTAATGAAAAACTGTTTTTT - - TRBJ1-4 TRBV5-1
CASNPGETANYGYTF TGTGCCAGCAACCCCGGGGAGACAGCTAACTATGGCTACACCTTC - few TRBJ1-2 TRBV6-1
CASSPRTGVYNSPLHF TGTGCCAGCAGCCCCCGGACAGGGGTCTATAATTCACCCCTCCACTTT TRBD1 few TRBJ1-6 TRBV9
CASSLVQLAGGGNEQFF TGTGCCAGCAGCTTAGTGCAACTAGCGGGAGGGGGGAATGAGCAGTTCTTC TRBD2 - TRBJ2-1 TRBV7-9
CASSIDVSRPAHGYTF TGTGCCAGTAGTATAGATGTTTCAAGACCAGCACATGGCTACACCTTC - - TRBJ1-2 TRBV19
CASSSGGRASPSYNEQFF TGCGCCAGCAGCTCGGGAGGGCGGGCTAGCCCCTCCTACAATGAGCAGTTCTTC TRBD2 many TRBJ2-1 TRBV5-1
CASSEVWGSQETQYF TGTGCCAGCAGTGAAGTCTGGGGATCTCAAGAGACCCAGTACTTC - - TRBJ2-5 TRBV6-1
CASSPGHSNYGYTF TGTGCCAGCAGCCCTGGGCACTCTAACTATGGCTACACCTTC - - TRBJ1-2 TRBV7-8
CASSDTNYGYTF TGTGCCAGCAGTGACACAAATTATGGCTACACCTTC - many TRBJ1-2 TRBV6-1
CASSFGTGQTEAFF TGCGCCAGCAGTTTCGGGACAGGGCAAACTGAAGCTTTCTTT TRBD1 many TRBJ1-1 TRBV5-1
CASSPGTKLTDTQYF TGCGCCAGCAGCCCCGGGACAAAACTCACAGATACGCAGTATTTT - few TRBJ2-3 TRBV10-2
CASSRGGAHNTQYF TGTGCCAGCAGCCGCGGGGGGGCTCATAATACGCAGTATTTT TRBD2 - TRBJ2-3 TRBV28
CASRRHRDRVGEQFF TGTGCCAGCAGGCGTCACCGGGACAGGGTCGGTGAGCAGTTCTTC TRBD1 few TRBJ2-1 TRBV3-1
CASTPTGFSEKLFF TGTGCCAGCACCCCGACAGGCTTTAGCGAAAAACTGTTTTTT - few TRBJ1-4 TRBV6-1
CASSGDLYEQYF TGTGCCAGCAGTGGCGACCTGTACGAGCAGTACTTC - - TRBJ2-7 TRBV25-1
CAGSFRSSYNEQFF TGTGCCGGATCCTTCAGAAGCTCCTACAATGAGCAGTTCTTC - many TRBJ2-1 TRBV2
CASSLSSGGASYNEQFF TGTGCCAGCAGTTTGAGTAGCGGGGGGGCGTCCTACAATGAGCAGTTCTTC TRBD2 - TRBJ2-1 TRBV27
CASSSGVRGNTEAFF TGTGCCAGCAGTTCAGGGGTCAGGGGGAACACTGAAGCTTTCTTT - - TRBJ1-1 TRBV6-1
CASSPYRDGEKLFF TGTGCCAGCTCACCATACAGGGATGGAGAAAAACTGTTTTTT - many TRBJ1-4 TRBV18
CASSQEDRQREQFF TGTGCCAGCAGCCAAGAAGACCGGCAAAGGGAGCAGTTCTTC - many TRBJ2-1 TRBV3-1
CASSLADRQTVRTKNIQYF TGCGCCAGCAGCTTGGCCGACAGGCAGACGGTCCGTACCAAAAACATTCAGTACTTC - once TRBJ2-4 TRBV5-1
CASSESAQETQYF TGTGCCAGCAGTGAGTCAGCCCAAGAGACCCAGTACTTC - few TRBJ2-5 TRBV6-1
CASSSRDQGANKQFF TGTGCCAGCAGCTCCCGGGACCAGGGGGCGAATAAGCAGTTCTTC TRBD1 few TRBJ2-1 TRBV5-4
CASSYPAGEAFF TGTGCCAGCAGCTACCCCGCGGGTGAAGCTTTCTTT - - TRBJ1-1 TRBV7-9
CASRTEGLSGNTIYF TGTGCCAGTAGGACAGAAGGGCTCTCTGGAAACACCATATATTTT - - TRBJ1-3 TRBV19
CASSLEGARGEQFF TGTGCCAGCAGCTTAGAGGGGGCCAGGGGGGAGCAGTTCTTC TRBD1 few TRBJ2-1 TRBV7-2
CASSLVRGPRTEAFF TGCGCCAGCAGCTTGGTGCGGGGGCCGCGGACTGAAGCTTTCTTT - few TRBJ1-1 TRBV5-1
CASSQLVPYEQYF TGTGCCAGCAGCCAACTAGTACCCTACGAGCAGTACTTC - - TRBJ2-7 TRBV3-1